Listed below are T cell receptor beta chains from one sample, sequenced in a study of shared clonotypes between healthy human individuals. The data were produced by immunoSEQ multiplex PCR, yet TCRdb's version contains in-frame clones alone and is incomplete. The sample gives some 2,100,000 clones, roughly 91% of which show up once; 1.7% is in the top ten. The sample consisted of naive CD8+ T cells from PBMCs. Every receptor here comes from a man younger than 35 in good health. Some clones in this sample may be carry-over from other donors' samples. The CDR3 runs from the conserved cysteine through the conserved F or W. D genes are given only for firm matches. Rows give clone size only sometimes, using once, few, many, or a class for an expanded clone.

CDR3 DNA: TGTGCCTGGAGCTATGGGGGTGATAATTCACCCCTCCACTTT
CDR3 protein: CAWSYGGDNSPLHF
D gene: -
V gene: TRBV30
J gene: TRBJ1-6
clone size: -

CDR3 DNA: TGCAGCGTCGTTGACTGGGGCTACGAGCAGTACTTC
CDR3 protein: CSVVDWGYEQYF
D gene: -
V gene: TRBV29-1
J gene: TRBJ2-7
clone size: -

CDR3 DNA: TGTGCCAGCAGCCCCCTCGTCTCCTACGAGCAGTACTTC
CDR3 protein: CASSPLVSYEQYF
D gene: -
V gene: TRBV6-5
J gene: TRBJ2-7
clone size: -

CDR3 DNA: TGTGCCAGCAGCTTAGACAGGAGCTCCTACAATGAGCAGTTCTTC
CDR3 protein: CASSLDRSSYNEQFF
D gene: -
V gene: TRBV11-2
J gene: TRBJ2-1
clone size: -

CDR3 DNA: TGTGCCAGCAGCTTATGGGGACTAGTGGGGACCGGGGAGCTGTTTTTT
CDR3 protein: CASSLWGLVGTGELFF
D gene: TRBD2
V gene: TRBV11-2
J gene: TRBJ2-2
clone size: -

CDR3 DNA: TGTGCCAGTATGAAGGACAGGGGAAACTACGAGCAGTACTTC
CDR3 protein: CASMKDRGNYEQYF
D gene: TRBD1
V gene: TRBV19
J gene: TRBJ2-7
clone size: -

CDR3 DNA: TGTGCCAGCAGTTACTCGGGAGAGTACAATGAGCAGTTCTTC
CDR3 protein: CASSYSGEYNEQFF
D gene: -
V gene: TRBV6-5
J gene: TRBJ2-1
clone size: -

CDR3 DNA: TGCAGCGCCCGGACAGGTGGCCTCGAAGGGCCCCAGCATTTT
CDR3 protein: CSARTGGLEGPQHF
D gene: TRBD1
V gene: TRBV29-1
J gene: TRBJ1-5
clone size: many

CDR3 DNA: TGTGCCAGCAGCTCTCCAGCTCCGAGCAGGACTTCTTGGAATGAGCAGTTCTTC
CDR3 protein: CASSSPAPSRTSWNEQFF
D gene: -
V gene: TRBV7-2
J gene: TRBJ2-1
clone size: -

CDR3 DNA: TGCGCCAGCAGCCCGGCGTGGGGGTCAGATACGCAGTATTTT
CDR3 protein: CASSPAWGSDTQYF
D gene: -
V gene: TRBV4-3
J gene: TRBJ2-3
clone size: -

CDR3 DNA: TGTGCCACCAGCAGACCTTCCGGGCCGTCCTACGAGCAGTACTTC
CDR3 protein: CATSRPSGPSYEQYF
D gene: -
V gene: TRBV15
J gene: TRBJ2-7
clone size: -

CDR3 DNA: TGTGCCAGCCTCAAAGGGGGCGAGGAAAAACTGTTTTTT
CDR3 protein: CASLKGGEEKLFF
D gene: TRBD1
V gene: TRBV28
J gene: TRBJ1-4
clone size: -

CDR3 DNA: TGTGCCAGCAGCCCCGGGGACGGTCTACAAAGTGAGCAGTTCTTC
CDR3 protein: CASSPGDGLQSEQFF
D gene: -
V gene: TRBV11-2
J gene: TRBJ2-1
clone size: -

CDR3 DNA: TGTGCCAGCAGTTTTGGGACAGGGACCGGGGAGCTGTTTTTT
CDR3 protein: CASSFGTGTGELFF
D gene: TRBD1
V gene: TRBV27
J gene: TRBJ2-2
clone size: -

CDR3 DNA: TGCGCCAGCAGCTTGGCCCCACGTCAGGAGCAGTTCTTC
CDR3 protein: CASSLAPRQEQFF
D gene: -
V gene: TRBV5-1
J gene: TRBJ2-1
clone size: -

CDR3 DNA: TGTGCCAGCAGTTTCAGGGGCGGTGGCTACACCTTC
CDR3 protein: CASSFRGGGYTF
D gene: -
V gene: TRBV27
J gene: TRBJ1-2
clone size: -

CDR3 DNA: TGTGCCAGCAGGCCCCTTCGGGGGAACCAAGAGACCCAGTACTTC
CDR3 protein: CASRPLRGNQETQYF
D gene: -
V gene: TRBV6-5
J gene: TRBJ2-5
clone size: -

CDR3 DNA: TGTGCCAGCAGCTTAGGGACCGGGGGCGGGGGGGAACTGTTTTTT
CDR3 protein: CASSLGTGGGGELFF
D gene: -
V gene: TRBV7-8
J gene: TRBJ1-4
clone size: -

CDR3 DNA: TGTGCCAGCAGTGACTTCAGTTTCCGGGACAGAGGGGAGCAGTTCTTC
CDR3 protein: CASSDFSFRDRGEQFF
D gene: TRBD1
V gene: TRBV6-1
J gene: TRBJ2-1
clone size: -

CDR3 DNA: TGTGCCAGCAGCTACCTGTACGAGCAGTACTTC
CDR3 protein: CASSYLYEQYF
D gene: -
V gene: TRBV5-8
J gene: TRBJ2-7
clone size: -

CDR3 DNA: TGTGCCAGCAGGATCGAGACAGCGTACACTGAAGCTTTCTTT
CDR3 protein: CASRIETAYTEAFF
D gene: -
V gene: TRBV11-2
J gene: TRBJ1-1
clone size: few

CDR3 DNA: TGTGCCAGCAGCCCTTTGGGGGGGGACACCACCTATACGCAGTATTTT
CDR3 protein: CASSPLGGDTTYTQYF
D gene: -
V gene: TRBV7-3
J gene: TRBJ2-3
clone size: -

CDR3 DNA: TGCGCCAGCAGCTTGGGCCTAGACGAGCAGTACTTC
CDR3 protein: CASSLGLDEQYF
D gene: -
V gene: TRBV5-1
J gene: TRBJ2-7
clone size: -

CDR3 DNA: TGTGCCAGCAGTGATATCGGAGGCACAGATACGCAGTATTTT
CDR3 protein: CASSDIGGTDTQYF
D gene: -
V gene: TRBV27
J gene: TRBJ2-3
clone size: -

CDR3 DNA: TGTGCCAGCAGCGTATTGACTAGCGGCACAGATACGCAGTATTTT
CDR3 protein: CASSVLTSGTDTQYF
D gene: TRBD2
V gene: TRBV9
J gene: TRBJ2-3
clone size: -

CDR3 DNA: TGTGCCAGCAGTTTAGAAGCGCCGAACACTGAAGCTTTCTTT
CDR3 protein: CASSLEAPNTEAFF
D gene: -
V gene: TRBV28
J gene: TRBJ1-1
clone size: -

CDR3 DNA: TGTGCCTGGAACCCCCCGGACCCGTTAACTTACACCTACGAGCAGTACTTC
CDR3 protein: CAWNPPDPLTYTYEQYF
D gene: -
V gene: TRBV30
J gene: TRBJ2-7
clone size: -

CDR3 DNA: TGCGCCAGCAGCTTGTACGTTTACGATGAGCAGTTCTTC
CDR3 protein: CASSLYVYDEQFF
D gene: -
V gene: TRBV5-1
J gene: TRBJ2-1
clone size: -

CDR3 DNA: TGTGCCAGCAAGCAAAGGACAGGGGACCGGAACACTGAAGCTTTCTTT
CDR3 protein: CASKQRTGDRNTEAFF
D gene: TRBD1
V gene: TRBV5-5
J gene: TRBJ1-1
clone size: -

CDR3 DNA: TGTGCCAGCAGCGCCGGACTAGCGTCATCCTACGAGCAGTACTTC
CDR3 protein: CASSAGLASSYEQYF
D gene: TRBD2
V gene: TRBV11-2
J gene: TRBJ2-7
clone size: -

CDR3 DNA: TGTGCCAGCAGCCCCGGGACATCATACAATGAGCAGTTCTTC
CDR3 protein: CASSPGTSYNEQFF
D gene: -
V gene: TRBV7-9
J gene: TRBJ2-1
clone size: -

CDR3 DNA: TGTGCCAGCAGCTTCTCGACAGAAGCCAAAAACATTCGGTACTTC
CDR3 protein: CASSFSTEAKNIRYF
D gene: -
V gene: TRBV7-9
J gene: TRBJ2-4
clone size: -

CDR3 DNA: TGCACCAGCAGCCCACGGGACCCCACCTACGAGCAGTACTTC
CDR3 protein: CTSSPRDPTYEQYF
D gene: -
V gene: TRBV1
J gene: TRBJ2-7
clone size: -

CDR3 DNA: TGTGCCAGCAGTCCAGTGGGACTAGCGGGGACCACAGATACGCAGTATTTT
CDR3 protein: CASSPVGLAGTTDTQYF
D gene: TRBD2
V gene: TRBV28
J gene: TRBJ2-3
clone size: -

CDR3 DNA: TGTGCCAGCAGCCAGTCCTCCGGGGGTCGTGAGCAGTTCTTC
CDR3 protein: CASSQSSGGREQFF
D gene: -
V gene: TRBV14
J gene: TRBJ2-1
clone size: -

CDR3 DNA: TGTGCCAGCAGCTTGTACGAAGATGAAGCTTTCTTT
CDR3 protein: CASSLYEDEAFF
D gene: -
V gene: TRBV5-5
J gene: TRBJ1-1
clone size: -

CDR3 DNA: TGTGCCACCAGCACTGACGGCAACTCCTACGAGCAGTACTTC
CDR3 protein: CATSTDGNSYEQYF
D gene: -
V gene: TRBV15
J gene: TRBJ2-7
clone size: -

CDR3 DNA: TGCGCCAGCAGCCAAGATTGGACAGGGAGTGTTTATGGCTACACCTTC
CDR3 protein: CASSQDWTGSVYGYTF
D gene: TRBD1
V gene: TRBV4-1
J gene: TRBJ1-2
clone size: -

CDR3 DNA: TGTGCCAGCAGTTTGGGGACTAGCAGCCACACAGATACGCAGTATTTT
CDR3 protein: CASSLGTSSHTDTQYF
D gene: TRBD2
V gene: TRBV27
J gene: TRBJ2-3
clone size: -

CDR3 DNA: TGTGCCAGTAGTATCACGGCGGGACTCTACAATGAGCAGTTCTTC
CDR3 protein: CASSITAGLYNEQFF
D gene: -
V gene: TRBV19
J gene: TRBJ2-1
clone size: -